A selection of T cell receptor beta chains follows, all from one sample in a study of human T cells and chemical hapten exposure. MiXCR, run by TCRdb on the RACE reads, gives a single entry per CDR3 protein. The repertoire has around 130,000 distinct CDR3 sequences, approximately 8.3% of them found once; the top ten carry roughly 1.6%. Sequencing was performed on whole blood. These TCRs come from a male donor in good health. Some clones in this sample may be carry-over from other donors' samples. Each CDR3 is given with its conserved first and last residue. Each record gives: J gene, V gene, clone size, D gene, CDR3 protein, CDR3 DNA. D genes are given only for firm matches. Clone size is given for some rows only: seen once, a few or many times, or a class if the clone is expanded.

>TRBJ1-1|TRBV27|-|TRBD1
CASSLLWTGESTEAFF
TGTGCCAGCAGTCTTCTATGGACAGGGGAGAGCACTGAAGCTTTCTTT
>TRBJ1-1|TRBV5-4|-|-
CASTVGVRDTEAFF
TGTGCCAGCACCGTGGGGGTAAGGGACACTGAAGCTTTCTTT
>TRBJ1-1|TRBV7-9|many|-
CASSFYQPENTEAFF
TGTGCCAGCAGCTTTTACCAACCAGAGAACACTGAAGCTTTCTTT
>TRBJ1-1|TRBV14|few|TRBD1
CASSPSTGPTEAFF
TGTGCCAGCAGCCCCTCGACAGGGCCCACTGAAGCTTTCTTT
>TRBJ2-1|TRBV7-9|many|TRBD1
CATHPGGAYNEQFF
TGTGCCACCCATCCAGGGGGCGCCTACAATGAGCAGTTCTTC
>TRBJ1-3|TRBV7-9|many|TRBD1
CASSPDRAGNTIYF
TGTGCCAGCAGCCCGGACAGGGCTGGAAACACCATATATTTT
>TRBJ2-7|TRBV18|many|TRBD1
CASSPSLGQGAREQYF
TGTGCCAGCTCACCAAGCCTTGGGCAGGGGGCCCGCGAGCAGTACTTC
>TRBJ1-2|TRBV4-1|-|-
CASSQDAGDWGYTF
TGCGCCAGCAGCCAAGATGCCGGCGACTGGGGCTACACCTTC
>TRBJ2-7|TRBV20-1|many|TRBD2
CSASPSRELSYEQYF
TGCAGTGCCAGCCCTTCGCGGGAGCTTTCCTACGAGCAGTACTTC
>TRBJ2-1|TRBV7-9|few|-
CASSPGPKGIEQFF
TGTGCCAGCAGCCCGGGGCCCAAAGGGATTGAGCAGTTCTTC